Below, 12 T cell receptor beta chains from the same sample are listed, as sequenced in a study of CD8 T cells in Susac syndrome (dated 2019 in TCRdb). Library preparation employed the immunoSEQ multiplex PCR assay. RNA was extracted using the RNeasy kit, and about 0.5 to 1 microgram was reverse transcribed with random hexamers. TCRdb reprocessing: public reads trimmed at Q25 with fastp, clones called with MiXCR, in-frame beta chains kept. One record per CDR3 amino acid sequence lists the most common genes and DNA. The table for this sample lists some 300,000 distinct CDR3 sequences; more than 75% of them were counted only once. About 0.11% of the sample is in the top ten clones. What was sequenced was CD8+ T cells from PBMCs. The receptors were gathered from a human donor with multiple sclerosis.

This chain connects TRBV19 to TRBJ2-7; D tentatively fits TRBD1 or TRBD2 (5 bases each). The germline V gene encodes CDR1 LNHDA and CDR2 SQIVND (reference sequence). The CDR3 sequence is 14 residues long. Between the trimmed V and J ends, which lost 6 bases and 1 base, there was a span of 13 bases. The CDR3 loop is CASRTGTGSYEQYF. In DNA form, the CDR3 reads TGTGCCAGTAGGACCGGGACGGGGTCCTACGAGCAGTACTTC.

This chain connects TRBV3-1 to TRBJ2-7, with TRBD2 matching 7 bases. V dropped 0 bases and J dropped 0; count of bases not matched to a gene: 8. Germline assignment: CDR1 LGHDT and CDR2 YNNKEL (reference sequence). The CDR3 runs 17 residues. CDR3 DNA: TGTGCCAGCAGCCAAGATTTTGAGGGAGGGCCCTCCTACGAGCAGTACTTC. Encoded protein: CASSQDFEGGPSYEQYF.

This clonotype was counted a single time. The chain links TRBV11-3 to TRBJ2-1; the match to TRBD2 covers 11 bases. The CDR3 loop spans 19 amino acids. After removal of 1 base from V and 3 bases from J, the junction contained 11 bases not matched to a gene. Germline V gene sequence: CDR1 SGHNT, CDR2 YENEEA. CDR3 sequence: CASSLGGGLAGGLYNEQFF. CDR3 nucleotides: TGTGCCAGCAGCTTAGGGGGCGGGCTAGCGGGAGGACTCTACAATGAGCAGTTCTTC.

The chain carries TRBV13 and TRBJ2-7; D possibly matches TRBD1 or TRBD2 (5 bases each). Trimming took off 3 bases at V and 0 bases at J, with 9 bases between the two ends. The CDR3 covers 14 residues. Germline V gives CDR1 PRHDT, CDR2 FYEKMQ (reference sequence). CDR3 in DNA: TGTGCCAGCAGCTTCCATGGGGGCTCCTACGAGCAGTACTTC. Translating gives CASSFHGGSYEQYF.

The chain uses TRBV15 and TRBJ1-2; 9 bases match TRBD1. Looked up from germline, CDR1 is LNHNV and CDR2 is YYDKDF (reference sequence). The CDR3 contains 17 residues. V shed 0 bases, J shed 6 bases, and the junction held 11 bases outside the gene matches. The CDR3 loop is CATSRDLGTGKVHGYTF. The CDR3, as DNA: TGTGCCACCAGCAGAGACTTGGGGACAGGGAAAGTTCATGGCTACACCTTC.

This clonotype appeared a few times. The chain links TRBV6-2 or TRBV6-3 to TRBJ2-1; 7 nucleotides agree with TRBD1. This CDR3 is 15 amino acids long. The junction had 3 bases not matched to a gene; V was cut back by 2 bases and J by 2 bases. The germline V gene has CDR1 MNHEY and CDR2 SVGEGT. The CDR3 DNA reads TGTGCCAGCAGTTACCGGACAGGCCCCTACAATGAGCAGTTCTTC. This codes for CASSYRTGPYNEQFF.

The chain has TRBV4-1 and TRBJ1-2, with 8 bases matching TRBD1. The CDR3 is 13 residues long. Germline CDR1 and CDR2: MGHRA and YSYEKL. Trimming cost V 1 base and J 8 bases; bases outside gene matches: 3. The CDR3: CASSQVRGLGYTF. DNA for the CDR3: TGCGCCAGCAGCCAAGTCAGGGGGCTGGGCTACACCTTC.

There are a few counts of this clonotype. The chain joins TRBV27 to TRBJ2-5; D may be TRBD1 (5 bases). V gave up 4 bases and J gave up 5 bases, with 23 bases separating them. Germline CDR1 reads MNHEY; CDR2 reads SMNVEV (reference sequence). This CDR3 has 17 amino acids. CDR3 coding DNA: TGTGCCAGCAGTTGGCGCTTACCCGAGGACACACAGGAGACCCAGTACTTC. Its translation: CASSWRLPEDTQETQYF.

The chain recombines TRBV27 with TRBJ2-5, with 7 bases matching TRBD2. CDR1 and CDR2 (germline): MNHEY, SMNVEV (reference sequence). V lost 2 bases to trimming and J lost 5 bases; unmatched junction nucleotides: 5. The CDR3 loop spans 14 amino acids. The CDR3 DNA is TGTGCCAGCAGTTTACGGGAGGAGCAGGAGACCCAGTACTTC. Residues: CASSLREEQETQYF.

The CDR3 DNA reads TGCAGTGCTAGAGACGCCCCGCGGACAGGCAGTGGGAATTCACCCCTCCACTTT. The encoded protein is CSARDAPRTGSGNSPLHF. V gene TRBV20-1 combines with J gene TRBJ1-6; 7 bases map to TRBD1. The V gene's germline CDR1 is DFQATT and CDR2 SNEGSKA (reference sequence). This CDR3 contains 18 residues. Unmatched junction bases numbered 15, after V lost 0 bases and J lost 7 bases.

About this clonotype: A much bigger clone sits one base away, suggesting this may be a read error. The chain couples TRBV9 to TRBJ2-7, with TRBD1 matching 7 bases. Trimming cost V 2 bases and J 1 base; bases outside gene matches: 0. The germline gives CDR1 SGDLS, CDR2 YYNGEE. This CDR3 has 13 amino acids. The CDR3 spells CASSVGQSYEQYF. The CDR3 DNA reads TGTGCCAGCAGCGTGGGACAGTCCTACGAGCAGTACTTC.

V is TRBV6-2 or TRBV6-3 and J is TRBJ2-1, with 7 positions matching TRBD2. Germline CDR1 reads MNHEY; CDR2 reads SVGEGT. CDR3 size: 15 residues. The trim removed 5 bases at V and 5 bases at J, leaving 9 bases unmatched. The CDR3 region is CASSDMAGRDNEQFF. CDR3 coding DNA: TGTGCCAGCAGTGATATGGCAGGGAGGGACAATGAGCAGTTCTTC.